This is a list of T cell receptor beta chains from one sample in a study of OX40 agonist ivuxolimab in advanced cancers. The method was immunoSEQ multiplex PCR; TCRdb's version includes in-frame clones alone and lacks a portion of them. The sample lists under 110,000 clones; approximately 90% were seen once. The sequenced sample was CD4+ or CD8+ T cells sorted from blood, obtained in a trial of the OX40 agonist ivuxolimab. These receptors all stem from an adult with an advanced solid tumor such as melanoma, head and neck, liver or kidney cancer. Each CDR3 is given with its conserved first and last residue. The D gene is left open where the match is weak. A clone size is listed for some rows: how often the clone was seen (once, few, many), or a class if it is expanded.

v_call: TRBV30; clone_size: .; j_call: TRBJ2-1; d_call: .; cdr3_aa: CAWSGIGNEQFF; cdr3_nt: TGTGCCTGGAGTGGGATCGGCAATGAGCAGTTCTTC
v_call: TRBV6-1; clone_size: .; j_call: TRBJ2-5; d_call: .; cdr3_aa: CASSELGETQYF; cdr3_nt: TGTGCCAGCAGTGAACTGGGAGAGACCCAGTACTTC
v_call: TRBV5-1; clone_size: .; j_call: TRBJ2-3; d_call: .; cdr3_aa: CASSLNSAGDTQYF; cdr3_nt: TGCGCCAGCAGCTTGAACTCCGCGGGAGATACGCAGTATTTT
v_call: TRBV6-5; clone_size: .; j_call: TRBJ1-2; d_call: TRBD1; cdr3_aa: CASSTGTGVYGYTF; cdr3_nt: TGTGCCAGCAGTACTGGGACAGGGGTCTATGGCTACACCTTC
v_call: TRBV5-6; clone_size: .; j_call: TRBJ2-7; d_call: TRBD1; cdr3_aa: CASSRWTGREQYF; cdr3_nt: TGTGCCAGCAGCCGATGGACAGGGAGGGAGCAGTACTTC
v_call: TRBV7-7; clone_size: once; j_call: TRBJ2-1; d_call: .; cdr3_aa: CASSPFAGQGYNEQFF; cdr3_nt: TGTGCTAGCAGCCCGTTCGCGGGCCAGGGATACAATGAGCAGTTCTTC
v_call: TRBV19; clone_size: .; j_call: TRBJ2-7; d_call: .; cdr3_aa: CASSISGTVPFWQYF; cdr3_nt: TGTGCCAGTAGTATAAGCGGGACAGTCCCATTTTGGCAGTACTTC
v_call: TRBV5-6; clone_size: .; j_call: TRBJ1-2; d_call: .; cdr3_aa: CASSLLAAYGYTF; cdr3_nt: TGTGCCAGCAGCTTGCTGGCAGCCTATGGCTACACCTTC
v_call: TRBV6-6; clone_size: once; j_call: TRBJ1-5; d_call: .; cdr3_aa: CASTGGEGQPQHF; cdr3_nt: TGTGCCAGCACTGGTGGGGAGGGTCAGCCCCAGCATTTT
v_call: TRBV11-3; clone_size: .; j_call: TRBJ2-7; d_call: .; cdr3_aa: CASSLGRGRSYEQYF; cdr3_nt: TGTGCCAGCAGCTTAGGGAGGGGCAGATCATACGAGCAGTACTTC
v_call: TRBV5-1; clone_size: .; j_call: TRBJ2-5; d_call: .; cdr3_aa: CASSPGRRAETQYF; cdr3_nt: TGCGCCAGCAGCCCGGGACGGCGAGCCGAGACCCAGTACTTC
v_call: TRBV13; clone_size: once; j_call: TRBJ2-1; d_call: .; cdr3_aa: CASSLGSQKPFF; cdr3_nt: TGTGCCAGCAGCTTAGGGTCCCAAAAGCCGTTCTTC
v_call: TRBV6-5; clone_size: once; j_call: TRBJ1-4; d_call: .; cdr3_aa: CASSRQPNEKLFF; cdr3_nt: TGTGCCAGCAGTCGACAGCCTAATGAAAAACTGTTTTTT
v_call: TRBV28; clone_size: .; j_call: TRBJ1-6; d_call: TRBD1; cdr3_aa: CASSSGQGVGSYNSPLHF; cdr3_nt: TGTGCCAGCAGTTCGGGACAGGGAGTTGGTTCCTATAATTCACCCCTCCACTTT
v_call: TRBV28; clone_size: .; j_call: TRBJ1-2; d_call: .; cdr3_aa: CASSLSLAIPYTF; cdr3_nt: TGTGCCAGCAGTTTAAGTCTCGCAATCCCCTACACCTTC
v_call: TRBV7-2; clone_size: .; j_call: TRBJ2-3; d_call: TRBD2; cdr3_aa: CASSPLAGATIHTDTQYF; cdr3_nt: TGTGCCAGCAGCCCCTTAGCGGGGGCCACCATTCACACAGATACGCAGTATTTT
v_call: TRBV11-1; clone_size: .; j_call: TRBJ2-1; d_call: TRBD2; cdr3_aa: CASGKTSGGAGSNEQFF; cdr3_nt: TGTGCCAGCGGCAAGACTAGCGGGGGGGCCGGTTCCAATGAGCAGTTCTTC
v_call: TRBV6-4; clone_size: .; j_call: TRBJ2-1; d_call: TRBD2; cdr3_aa: CASSDSSARGGYNEQFF; cdr3_nt: TGTGCCAGCAGTGACTCGAGTGCGCGGGGGGGCTACAATGAGCAGTTCTTC
v_call: TRBV18; clone_size: .; j_call: TRBJ2-7; d_call: .; cdr3_aa: CASSGGSYEQYF; cdr3_nt: TGTGCCAGCTCGGGCGGATCCTACGAGCAGTACTTC
v_call: TRBV2; clone_size: .; j_call: TRBJ2-1; d_call: .; cdr3_aa: CASSPPGDEQFF; cdr3_nt: TGTGCCAGCAGTCCCCCGGGGGATGAGCAGTTCTTC
v_call: TRBV27; clone_size: .; j_call: TRBJ2-4; d_call: .; cdr3_aa: CASSLIGGGTTKNIQYF; cdr3_nt: TGTGCCAGCAGTTTAATAGGGGGGGGTACAACCAAAAACATTCAGTACTTC
v_call: TRBV7-6; clone_size: .; j_call: TRBJ1-2; d_call: .; cdr3_aa: CASSSGLTGDYGYTF; cdr3_nt: TGTGCCAGCAGCTCCGGGCTCACGGGGGACTATGGCTACACCTTC
v_call: TRBV19; clone_size: .; j_call: TRBJ2-7; d_call: TRBD2; cdr3_aa: CASSMAGGTYEQYF; cdr3_nt: TGTGCCAGTAGTATGGCGGGGGGAACCTACGAGCAGTACTTC
v_call: TRBV6-4; clone_size: .; j_call: TRBJ1-6; d_call: .; cdr3_aa: CASSDSGNSPLHF; cdr3_nt: TGTGCCAGCAGTGACTCGGGGAATTCACCCCTCCACTTT
v_call: TRBV7-8; clone_size: .; j_call: TRBJ2-7; d_call: .; cdr3_aa: CASSPTLRASYEQYF; cdr3_nt: TGTGCCAGCAGCCCCACCTTGAGGGCTTCCTACGAGCAGTACTTC
v_call: TRBV10-3; clone_size: .; j_call: TRBJ2-3; d_call: .; cdr3_aa: CAINNSSGTDTQYF; cdr3_nt: TGTGCCATCAATAATTCGTCGGGAACAGATACGCAGTATTTT
v_call: TRBV18; clone_size: once; j_call: TRBJ2-7; d_call: TRBD2; cdr3_aa: CASSRLAGSRRNEQYF; cdr3_nt: TGTGCCAGCTCACGGTTAGCGGGGTCCCGCCGGAACGAGCAGTACTTC
v_call: TRBV18; clone_size: .; j_call: TRBJ1-2; d_call: .; cdr3_aa: CASSRGDFVSGYTF; cdr3_nt: TGTGCCAGCTCACGGGGGGACTTCGTCAGTGGCTACACCTTC
v_call: TRBV11-2; clone_size: .; j_call: TRBJ2-3; d_call: .; cdr3_aa: CASSLGSYTDTQYF; cdr3_nt: TGTGCCAGCAGCTTAGGCAGCTACACAGATACGCAGTATTTT
v_call: TRBV9; clone_size: once; j_call: TRBJ1-5; d_call: .; cdr3_aa: CASSVGRWDRDGNQPQHF; cdr3_nt: TGTGCCAGCAGCGTAGGGCGGTGGGATCGGGACGGAAATCAGCCCCAGCATTTT
v_call: TRBV7-2; clone_size: once; j_call: TRBJ2-1; d_call: TRBD2; cdr3_aa: CASSLGLAAFNEQFF; cdr3_nt: TGTGCCAGCAGTTTAGGACTAGCCGCCTTCAATGAGCAGTTCTTC
v_call: TRBV4-2; clone_size: .; j_call: TRBJ2-5; d_call: TRBD1; cdr3_aa: CASSQQGTQETQYF; cdr3_nt: TGTGCCAGCAGTCAACAGGGGACCCAAGAGACCCAGTACTTC
v_call: TRBV9; clone_size: .; j_call: TRBJ2-1; d_call: .; cdr3_aa: CASARTGDVFNNEQFF; cdr3_nt: TGTGCCAGCGCACGGACGGGGGATGTCTTTAACAATGAGCAGTTCTTC
v_call: TRBV7-6; clone_size: once; j_call: TRBJ1-1; d_call: TRBD1; cdr3_aa: CASSLETDRGNTEAFF; cdr3_nt: TGTGCCAGCAGCTTAGAGACTGACAGGGGGAACACTGAAGCTTTCTTT
v_call: TRBV27; clone_size: .; j_call: TRBJ1-6; d_call: .; cdr3_aa: CASSPWAGDTDNSPLHF; cdr3_nt: TGTGCCAGCAGTCCCTGGGCAGGGGATACTGATAATTCACCCCTCCACTTT
v_call: TRBV10-3; clone_size: .; j_call: TRBJ1-1; d_call: TRBD1; cdr3_aa: CAIRNPTDRVAEAFF; cdr3_nt: TGTGCCATCAGGAACCCCACGGACAGGGTAGCTGAAGCTTTCTTT
v_call: TRBV19; clone_size: .; j_call: TRBJ1-2; d_call: TRBD1; cdr3_aa: CASRDRVNGYTF; cdr3_nt: TGTGCCAGTCGGGACAGGGTGAATGGCTACACCTTC
v_call: TRBV10-1; clone_size: once; j_call: TRBJ2-1; d_call: .; cdr3_aa: CASSDGTRDEQFF; cdr3_nt: TGCGCCAGCAGTGACGGGACAAGGGATGAGCAGTTCTTC
v_call: TRBV5-1; clone_size: .; j_call: TRBJ2-3; d_call: .; cdr3_aa: CASSLTGDWRDTQYF; cdr3_nt: TGCGCCAGCAGCTTGACAGGGGACTGGCGGGATACGCAGTATTTT
v_call: TRBV12-2; clone_size: .; j_call: TRBJ1-2; d_call: .; cdr3_aa: CASRLEGPRGYTF; cdr3_nt: TGTGCAAGTCGCTTAGAGGGTCCTCGGGGCTACACCTTC
v_call: TRBV7-6; clone_size: .; j_call: TRBJ1-3; d_call: TRBD1; cdr3_aa: CASSLGQGKKGNTIYF; cdr3_nt: TGTGCCAGCAGCTTAGGACAGGGGAAAAAGGGAAACACCATATATTTT
v_call: TRBV7-2; clone_size: .; j_call: TRBJ2-3; d_call: .; cdr3_aa: CASSFSAMGTDTQYF; cdr3_nt: TGTGCCAGCAGCTTTAGTGCGATGGGAACAGATACGCAGTATTTT
v_call: TRBV27; clone_size: once; j_call: TRBJ1-5; d_call: .; cdr3_aa: CASAYGQSNQPQHF; cdr3_nt: TGTGCCAGCGCTTACGGACAGTCCAATCAGCCCCAGCATTTT
v_call: TRBV5-1; clone_size: .; j_call: TRBJ2-5; d_call: .; cdr3_aa: CASSVGDEETQYF; cdr3_nt: TGCGCCAGCAGTGTTGGGGATGAAGAGACCCAGTACTTC
v_call: TRBV27; clone_size: once; j_call: TRBJ2-7; d_call: .; cdr3_aa: CAPSWVGGFKSYEQYF; cdr3_nt: TGTGCCCCCAGCTGGGTCGGGGGTTTCAAGTCCTACGAGCAGTACTTC
v_call: TRBV27; clone_size: .; j_call: TRBJ2-1; d_call: .; cdr3_aa: CASSSLSDRTLYNEQFF; cdr3_nt: TGTGCCAGCAGTTCCCTATCCGACAGGACCCTCTACAATGAGCAGTTCTTC
v_call: TRBV28; clone_size: once; j_call: TRBJ2-1; d_call: .; cdr3_aa: CASSLVDGGSYNEQFF; cdr3_nt: TGTGCCAGCAGTTTAGTGGACGGTGGGTCCTACAATGAGCAGTTCTTC
v_call: TRBV19; clone_size: .; j_call: TRBJ1-2; d_call: TRBD1; cdr3_aa: CATLTGDGYGYTF; cdr3_nt: TGTGCCACCCTGACAGGGGATGGCTATGGCTACACCTTC
v_call: TRBV6-5; clone_size: .; j_call: TRBJ1-1; d_call: TRBD1; cdr3_aa: CASTPGQGGGVEAFF; cdr3_nt: TGTGCCAGCACGCCGGGACAGGGAGGGGGCGTTGAAGCTTTCTTT
v_call: TRBV5-6; clone_size: .; j_call: TRBJ2-7; d_call: .; cdr3_aa: CASSRGLLYEQYF; cdr3_nt: TGTGCCAGCAGCAGGGGACTCCTCTACGAGCAGTACTTC
v_call: TRBV7-9; clone_size: .; j_call: TRBJ1-4; d_call: .; cdr3_aa: CASSLLGREEKLFF; cdr3_nt: TGTGCCAGCAGCTTACTTGGGAGGGAGGAAAAACTGTTTTTT
v_call: TRBV18; clone_size: .; j_call: TRBJ1-2; d_call: .; cdr3_aa: CASSPPFRTTNYGYTF; cdr3_nt: TGTGCCAGCTCACCACCGTTTAGGACTACTAACTATGGCTACACCTTC
v_call: TRBV7-2; clone_size: .; j_call: TRBJ2-1; d_call: .; cdr3_aa: CASSLVGSPRANEQFF; cdr3_nt: TGTGCCAGCAGCTTAGTCGGCAGTCCAAGGGCCAATGAGCAGTTCTTC
v_call: TRBV2; clone_size: .; j_call: TRBJ1-6; d_call: TRBD1; cdr3_aa: CASSEAARGPRSPLHF; cdr3_nt: TGTGCCAGCAGTGAAGCCGCCAGGGGGCCTCGTTCACCCCTCCACTTT
v_call: TRBV29-1; clone_size: .; j_call: TRBJ1-5; d_call: TRBD1; cdr3_aa: CSTGGAGQPQHF; cdr3_nt: TGCAGCACAGGGGGCGCGGGGCAGCCCCAGCATTTT
v_call: TRBV14; clone_size: .; j_call: TRBJ1-4; d_call: TRBD1; cdr3_aa: CASSRGGRNEKLFF; cdr3_nt: TGTGCCAGCAGCAGAGGGGGCCGTAATGAAAAACTGTTTTTT
v_call: TRBV10-3; clone_size: .; j_call: TRBJ2-5; d_call: TRBD2; cdr3_aa: CAISPGAGTSGQETQYF; cdr3_nt: TGTGCCATCAGTCCCGGGGCGGGGACTAGCGGACAAGAGACCCAGTACTTC
v_call: TRBV27; clone_size: .; j_call: TRBJ2-2; d_call: .; cdr3_aa: CASNPVWGSIGELFF; cdr3_nt: TGTGCCAGCAACCCCGTATGGGGGTCGATCGGGGAGCTGTTTTTT